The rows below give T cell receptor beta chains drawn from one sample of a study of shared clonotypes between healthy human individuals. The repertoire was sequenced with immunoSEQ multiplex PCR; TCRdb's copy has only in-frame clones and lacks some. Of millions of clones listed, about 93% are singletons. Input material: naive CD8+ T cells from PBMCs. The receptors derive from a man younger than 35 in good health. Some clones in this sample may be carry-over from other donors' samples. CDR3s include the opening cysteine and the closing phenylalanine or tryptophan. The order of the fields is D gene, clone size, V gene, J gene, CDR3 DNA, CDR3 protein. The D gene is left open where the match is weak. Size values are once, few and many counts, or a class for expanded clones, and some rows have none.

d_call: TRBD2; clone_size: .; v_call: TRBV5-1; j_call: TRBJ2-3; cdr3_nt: TGCGCCAGCAGCCGAACTAGCGAATACACAGATACGCAGTATTTT; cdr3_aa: CASSRTSEYTDTQYF
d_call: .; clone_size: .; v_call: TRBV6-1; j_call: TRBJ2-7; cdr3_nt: TGTGCCAGCAGTGAAGCTAGAGCATACGAGCAGTACTTC; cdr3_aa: CASSEARAYEQYF
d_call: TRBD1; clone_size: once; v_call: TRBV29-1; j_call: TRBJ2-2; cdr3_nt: TGCAGCGTTTGGCTGAGGGACAGGGGGCTCACCGGGGAGCTGTTTTTT; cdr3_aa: CSVWLRDRGLTGELFF
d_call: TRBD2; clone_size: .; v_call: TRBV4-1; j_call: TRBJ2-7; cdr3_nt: TGCGCCAGCAGCCAAGAAAAGGTCGCTAGCGGGGCTTCCTACGAGCAGTACTTC; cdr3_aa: CASSQEKVASGASYEQYF
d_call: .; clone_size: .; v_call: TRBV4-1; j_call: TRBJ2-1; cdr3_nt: TGCGCCAGCAGCCAGGCTAGAGGGGACAATGAGCAGTTCTTC; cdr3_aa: CASSQARGDNEQFF
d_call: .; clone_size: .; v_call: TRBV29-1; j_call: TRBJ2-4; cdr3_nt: TGCAGCGTTGTCGCGGGGAGAAACATTCAGTACTTC; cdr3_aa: CSVVAGRNIQYF
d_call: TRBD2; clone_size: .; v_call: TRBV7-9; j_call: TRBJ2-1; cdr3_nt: TGTGCCAGCAGCTTGGGCCGGGAGGGCCACAATGAGCAGTTCTTC; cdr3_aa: CASSLGREGHNEQFF
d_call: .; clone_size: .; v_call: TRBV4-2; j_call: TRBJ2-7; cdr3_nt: TGTGCCAGCAGCCCCACAGAGTCTAAAGTCTACGAGCAGTACTTC; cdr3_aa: CASSPTESKVYEQYF
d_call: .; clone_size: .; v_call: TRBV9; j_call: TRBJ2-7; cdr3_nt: TGTGCCAGCAGCGTGGGGGCGCGGTACGAGCAGTACTTC; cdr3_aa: CASSVGARYEQYF
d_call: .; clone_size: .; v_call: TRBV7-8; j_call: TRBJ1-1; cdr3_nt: TGTGCCAGCAGCTTAACAGCTCTGAACACTGAAGCTTTCTTT; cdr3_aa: CASSLTALNTEAFF
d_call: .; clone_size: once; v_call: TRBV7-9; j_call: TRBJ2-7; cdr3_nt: TGTGCCAGCAGCCCGACGGGCCACACCTACGAGCAGTACTTC; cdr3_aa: CASSPTGHTYEQYF
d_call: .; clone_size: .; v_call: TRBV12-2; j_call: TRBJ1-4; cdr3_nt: TGTGCAAGTCGCTTAGCGGGGAGACAGAAAATTAATGAAAAACTGTTTTTT; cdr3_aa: CASRLAGRQKINEKLFF
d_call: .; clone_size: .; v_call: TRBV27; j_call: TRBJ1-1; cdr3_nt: TGTGCCAGCAGTCCCACCGGGGCCAGTCCTGAAGCTTTCTTT; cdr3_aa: CASSPTGASPEAFF
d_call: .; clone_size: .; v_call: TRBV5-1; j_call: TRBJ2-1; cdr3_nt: TGCGCCAGCAGCTTGGAAGTTTACCCCAGGGACAATGAGCAGTTCTTC; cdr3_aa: CASSLEVYPRDNEQFF
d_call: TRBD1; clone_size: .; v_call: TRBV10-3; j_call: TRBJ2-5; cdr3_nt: TGTGCCATCAGTGGCCGGGACAGGGAATTGGAGACCCAGTACTTC; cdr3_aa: CAISGRDRELETQYF
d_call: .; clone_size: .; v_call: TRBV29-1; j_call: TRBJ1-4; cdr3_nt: TGCAGCGGCAGAGCAACTAATGAAAAACTGTTTTTT; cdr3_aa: CSGRATNEKLFF
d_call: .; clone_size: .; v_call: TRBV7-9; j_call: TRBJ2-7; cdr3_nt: TGTGCCAGCAGCCCAACGGGACACACTTACTACGAGCAGTACTTC; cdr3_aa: CASSPTGHTYYEQYF
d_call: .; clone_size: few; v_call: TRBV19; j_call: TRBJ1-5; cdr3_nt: TGTGCCAGTAGTTCCGGGAGCAATCAGCCCCAGCATTTT; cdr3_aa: CASSSGSNQPQHF
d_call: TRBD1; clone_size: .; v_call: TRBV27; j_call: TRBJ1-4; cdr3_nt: TGTGCCAGCAGTCCCTTGGGACAGGGAGAGGAAAAACTGTTTTTT; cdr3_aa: CASSPLGQGEEKLFF
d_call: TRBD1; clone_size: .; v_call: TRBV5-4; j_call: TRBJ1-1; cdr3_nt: TGTGCCAGCAGCCAATTAACAGGGGGCGCCGTTACTGAAGCTTTCTTT; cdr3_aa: CASSQLTGGAVTEAFF
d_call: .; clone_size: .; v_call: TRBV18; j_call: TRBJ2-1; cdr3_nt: TGTGCCAGCTCACTCGGGACGTCATCCTACAATGAGCAGTTCTTC; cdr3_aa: CASSLGTSSYNEQFF
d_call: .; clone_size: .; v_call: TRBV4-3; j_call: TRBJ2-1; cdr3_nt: TGCGCCAGCAGCCAAGATTGGGACTCCGATGAGCAGTTCTTC; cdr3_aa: CASSQDWDSDEQFF
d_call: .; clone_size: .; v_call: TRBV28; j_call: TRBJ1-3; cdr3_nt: TGTGCCAGCACCCAGGGGACCTCTGGAAACACCATATATTTT; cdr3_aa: CASTQGTSGNTIYF
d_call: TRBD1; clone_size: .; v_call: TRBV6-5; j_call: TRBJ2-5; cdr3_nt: TGTGCCAGCAGTTACTGGGGACAGGGAGGCGGTGAGACCCAGTACTTC; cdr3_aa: CASSYWGQGGGETQYF
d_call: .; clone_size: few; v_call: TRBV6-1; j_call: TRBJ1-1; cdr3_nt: TGTGCCAGCAGTCAAGGTGGGGGATTGATGAACACTGAAGCTTTCTTT; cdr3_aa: CASSQGGGLMNTEAFF
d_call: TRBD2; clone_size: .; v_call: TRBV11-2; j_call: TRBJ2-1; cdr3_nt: TGTGCCAGCAGCTTAGAGGGGACTAGATTCCATGAGCAGTTCTTC; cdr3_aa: CASSLEGTRFHEQFF
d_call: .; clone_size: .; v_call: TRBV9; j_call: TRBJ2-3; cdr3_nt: TGTGCCAGCAGCGTAGTTGGCAGGGGCACAGATACGCAGTATTTT; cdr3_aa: CASSVVGRGTDTQYF
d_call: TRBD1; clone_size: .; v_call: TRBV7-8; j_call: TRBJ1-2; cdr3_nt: TGTGCCAGCAGCTTAAGGGACAGGATGGATGGCTACACCTTC; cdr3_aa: CASSLRDRMDGYTF
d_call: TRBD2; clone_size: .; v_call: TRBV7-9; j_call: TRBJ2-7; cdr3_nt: TGTGCCAGCAGCCTGCTGTTTCGTCGAGGGGAGGGACCTTCCTACGAGCAGTACTTC; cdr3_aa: CASSLLFRRGEGPSYEQYF
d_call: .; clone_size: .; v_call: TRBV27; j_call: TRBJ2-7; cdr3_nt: TGTGCCAGCAGCCTCCAGGCGGGGAATGAGCAGTACTTC; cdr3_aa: CASSLQAGNEQYF
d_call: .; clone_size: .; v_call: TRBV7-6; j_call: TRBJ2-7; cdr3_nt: TGTGCCAGCAGCCCGCAGGGGCCTAACGACGAGCAGTACTTC; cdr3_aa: CASSPQGPNDEQYF
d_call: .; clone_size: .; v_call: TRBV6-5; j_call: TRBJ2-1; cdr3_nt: TGTGCCAGCAGTTATTGGCGGAATGAGCAGTTCTTC; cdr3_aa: CASSYWRNEQFF
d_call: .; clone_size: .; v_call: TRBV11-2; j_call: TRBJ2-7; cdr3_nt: TGTGCCAGCAGCTTAGATCCGGGGAGATTCTCCTACGAGCAGTACTTC; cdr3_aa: CASSLDPGRFSYEQYF
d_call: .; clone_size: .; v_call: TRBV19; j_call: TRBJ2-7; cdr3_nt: TGTGCCACCAGCTTAGGGGACACTGGCTACGAGCAGTACTTC; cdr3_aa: CATSLGDTGYEQYF
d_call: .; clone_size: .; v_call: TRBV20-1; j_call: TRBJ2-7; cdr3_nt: TGCAGTGCTCTGAACTACGAGCAGTACTTC; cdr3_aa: CSALNYEQYF
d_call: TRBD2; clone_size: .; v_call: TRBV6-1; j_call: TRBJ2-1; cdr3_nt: TGTGCCAGCAGTGAACATAACCTTGGGACTAGCGGGACCTACAATGAGCAGTTCTTC; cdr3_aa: CASSEHNLGTSGTYNEQFF
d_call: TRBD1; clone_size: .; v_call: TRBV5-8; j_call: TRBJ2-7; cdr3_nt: TGTGCCAGCAGGCCCGATAGACTCGGCAGGGGGTACGAGCAGTACTTC; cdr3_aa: CASRPDRLGRGYEQYF
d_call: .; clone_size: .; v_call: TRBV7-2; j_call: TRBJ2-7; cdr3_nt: TGTGCCAGCAGCCTTGGTGGCTACTCCTACGAGCAGTACTTC; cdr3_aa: CASSLGGYSYEQYF
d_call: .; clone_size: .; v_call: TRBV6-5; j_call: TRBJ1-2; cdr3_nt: TGTGCCAGCAGTTACGACGGGGTCTTGAACTATGGCTACACCTTC; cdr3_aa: CASSYDGVLNYGYTF
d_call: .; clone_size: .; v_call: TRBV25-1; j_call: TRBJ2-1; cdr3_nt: TGTGCCAGCAGTACCTGGGACTACAATGAGCAGTTCTTC; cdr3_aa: CASSTWDYNEQFF
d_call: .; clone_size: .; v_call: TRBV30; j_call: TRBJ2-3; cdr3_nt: TGTGCCTGGAGGGGCCCTAGCAGCACAGATACGCAGTATTTT; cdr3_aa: CAWRGPSSTDTQYF
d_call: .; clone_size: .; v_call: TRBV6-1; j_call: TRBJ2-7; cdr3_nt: TGTGCCAGCAAGTTATTTCGCCCCGGGACCGATTTGCAGTACTTC; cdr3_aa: CASKLFRPGTDLQYF
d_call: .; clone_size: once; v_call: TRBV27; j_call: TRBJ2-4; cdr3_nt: TGTGCCAGCAGTGTGAAGGAATGGCACATTCAGTACTTC; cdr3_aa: CASSVKEWHIQYF
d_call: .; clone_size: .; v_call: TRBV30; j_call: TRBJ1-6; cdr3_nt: TGTGCCTGGAGTGTAGACCTTCCCTCACCCCTCCACTTT; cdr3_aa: CAWSVDLPSPLHF